This T cell receptor beta chain was observed in a study of T cell responses to AZD1222 COVID-19 vaccine (dated by TCRdb to about 2021). Background for the entire study: A total of 230 to 250 trial participants underwent TCR sequencing, of whom about 210 had received two doses of AZD1222 and around 25 had received two doses of the MenACWY control vaccine. Trial participants were enrolled by age into subgroups of 18-55, 56-69 and 70-plus years, and around 150, 29 and 61 TCR-sequenced participants, respectively, were included in these subgroups. Study-wide conclusions, independent of this receptor: The 56-69-year group was small, and its depth increase did not reach significance, likely because of low power. CD4 TCRs associated with the vaccine covered the entire spike protein, and the dominant responses were in regions 160-218 and 743-854. After two AZD1222 doses, spike-specific TCR breadth and depth were significantly higher than at day 0 and than in MenACWY recipients. Conclusions about previously exposed vaccinees were limited because only 6 or 7 AZD1222 recipients were SARS-CoV-2 seropositive at baseline. Reportedly, almost half of the unique spike-specific TCRs recognized epitopes lying outside the regions that are mutated in the B.1.351 and B.1.1.7 variants. Most participants were white British and females outnumbered males, and the authors suggested that clonal diversity may have been underestimated. Because no day 14 peak-response samples were available, the repertoires could be characterized only after the peak T cell response.

In the paper's terms, the time point label means: about 28 days (+/-7) after the second vaccine dose. The treatment or condition label, read with the paper, signifies: meningococcal conjugate vaccine given as trial control. Vaccinee samples came from UK trials COV001 and COV002, including a single-blind randomized controlled phase 2/3 trial of AZD1222 (ChAdOx1 nCoV-19) in healthy adults. Trial participant PBMC samples were collected at day 0 and day 28 after the second dose for TCRbeta chain sequencing. On this clone: Its antigen is not yet known. No base quality information exists; no much larger clone differs at one position.

The CDR3 regions of human TCRbeta chains were subjected to immunosequencing. Under the source paper's analysis protocol: Repertoire TCRs were matched against a reference library of SARS-CoV-2-specific TCRs generated with the MIRA antigen-specificity platform. Breadth meant the fraction of unique TCRs that were SARS-CoV-2-associated, whereas depth meant the fraction of total T cells that were SARS-CoV-2-associated. Using the MIRA data, each spike-specific TCR was assigned both to the spike region to which the TCR was reactive and to a CD4 or CD8 class. Log10-transformed breadth and depth values were compared by one-way ANOVA with Sidak's multiple comparisons tests. Here the immuneACCESS table is served through TCRdb, limited to in-frame sequences with V and J called. Missing clones are a known gap in these copies; in checked studies unresolved V genes cover under half, and the rest lacks a known reason. The DNA was the basis for D and trimming; V, J and clone size are from that table. The sample profile shows over 130,000 clones; 91% of them were found once. The top ten hold 7% to 9% of the sample.

Reading from cysteine to phenylalanine, the CDR3 counts 13 amino acids. The only DNA kept is the CDR3, 39 bases in frame from the first base. The V and J ends are trimmed by 8 bases and 3 bases, leaving 14 bases between them. The germline V gene sets CDR1 to SNHLY and CDR2 to FYNNEI. The receptor was derived from an adult who received the MenACWY meningococcal vaccine as a control. The sample consisted of peripheral blood, taken 28 days after the second dose of the MenACWY control vaccine. This chain joins TRBV2 to TRBJ2-7; TRBD2 might be the D gene, on 6 matching bases. The sequenced DNA: TGTGCCAGCGGATGGCGGGATGACTACGAGCAGTACTTC. This is translated as CASGWRDDYEQYF. With all but the CDR3 taken from the reference TRBV2 and TRBJ2-7 genes, the full variable domain is: EPEVTQTPSHQVTQMGQEVILRCVPISNHLYFYWYRQILGQKVEFLVSFYNNEISEKSEIFDDQFSVERPDGSNFTLKIRSTKLEDSAMYFCASGWRDDYEQYFGPGTRLTVT.